The clone carrying this T cell receptor (beta chain) was counted a single time. Only in-frame clones appear in the TCRdb table, and some are missing; sequencing was by immunoSEQ multiplex PCR. The table records over a million clones, around 98% of them present only once. This sample is part of a study of shared clonotypes between healthy human individuals. Trimming removed 8 bases at V and 4 bases at J, with 13 bases between. Germline V gene data show CDR1 as MDHEN and CDR2 as SYDVKM. The CDR3 runs to 13 residues. This sequence joins TRBV28 and TRBJ2-3, with D unresolved. The sample taken for sequencing was naive CD4+ T cells sorted from blood. As for subset: CD45RA+ positively selected. The clonotype originates from a man aged 30 to 39 in good health. Here the CDR3 reads CASAQIAPDTQYF. CDR3 bases: TGTGCCAGCGCCCAAATAGCACCAGATACGCAGTATTTT.